Below, 24 T cell receptor beta chains from the same sample are listed, as sequenced in a study of T cells after yellow fever vaccination. TCRdb re-analysed the 5' RACE reads in MiXCR, keeping a single row per CDR3 protein. The sample holds around 320,000 distinct CDR3 sequences, 3.5% to 5% seen once. The specimen comprised PBMCs, sampled 15 days after the yellow fever booster vaccination. The receptors stem from a young man who received the YFV17D yellow fever vaccine.

This clonotype was seen many times. The chain uses TRBV5-1 and TRBJ2-3; TRBD2 matches at 11 bases. After removal of 0 bases from V and 5 bases from J, the junction contained 2 bases not matched to a gene. The CDR3 is made up of 15 amino acids. Germline-derived CDR1 and CDR2 are SGHRS and YFSETQ. The CDR3 DNA is TGCGCCAGCAGCTTGGGACTAGCGGGGATAGATACGCAGTATTTT. It is translated as CASSLGLAGIDTQYF.

This clonotype appeared a few times. The gene calls are TRBV24-1 and TRBJ2-1, with TRBD1 as a possible D gene (6 bases). V dropped 10 bases and J dropped 0 bases, with 18 bases sitting between them. Germline loops: CDR1 KGHDR, CDR2 SFDVKD. The CDR3 loop spans 16 amino acids. Here the CDR3 reads CATFSQGIRSYNEQFF. For the CDR3, the DNA is TGTGCCACATTTTCACAGGGCATCCGCTCCTACAATGAGCAGTTCTTC.

This chain uses TRBV20-1 with TRBJ2-5; 9 positions match TRBD2. Looked up from germline, CDR1 is DFQATT and CDR2 is SNEGSKA (reference sequence). The CDR3 sequence is 13 residues long. Unmatched junction bases numbered 9, after V lost 6 bases and J lost 7 bases. The CDR3 is CSAEAGGIGTQYF. DNA for the CDR3: TGCAGTGCAGAAGCGGGGGGAATAGGGACCCAGTACTTC.

This clonotype has a handful of counts. The gene calls are TRBV6-6 and TRBJ2-2; a weak D match, TRBD1 (6 bases). This CDR3 spans 14 amino acids. Trimming removed 4 bases at V and 2 bases at J, with 8 bases between. In germline, CDR1 is MNHNY, CDR2 SVGAGI (reference sequence). CDR3 nucleotides: TGTGCCAGCAGTTGGACAGAAAACACCGGGGAGCTGTTTTTT. Its translation: CASSWTENTGELFF.

This clonotype was picked up a small number of times. This chain connects TRBV7-9 to TRBJ1-6; 10 bases match TRBD1. The CDR3 sequence is 18 residues long. After removal of 5 bases from V and 7 bases from J, the junction contained 14 bases not matched to a gene. In germline, CDR1 is SEHNR, CDR2 FQNEAQ (reference sequence). CDR3 in amino acids: CASSPNPRDRGGNSPLHF. CDR3 sequence (DNA): TGTGCCAGCAGCCCGAACCCCCGGGACAGGGGCGGGAATTCACCCCTCCACTTT.

This clonotype was seen many times. The V call is TRBV7-8, the J call TRBJ2-7; tentatively, D is TRBD2 (6 bases). With 4 bases removed from V and 1 base from J, the gap between germline ends came to 11 bases. The CDR3 has 14 residues. The germline CDR1 and CDR2 sequences are SGHVS and FQNEAQ. The DNA for the CDR3 is TGTGCCAGCAGCTGGAGGGGCCGTTCCTACGAGCAGTACTTC. It translates to CASSWRGRSYEQYF.

In its sample, this clonotype was seen once. Being one base from a much bigger clone, this may be a read error. This rearrangement joins TRBV5-1 to TRBJ1-1; D remains ambiguous. This CDR3 has 13 residues. The V gene's germline CDR1 is SGHRS and CDR2 YFSETQ. CDR3: CDSSLGQYNEAFF. The CDR3 nucleotides read TGCGACAGCAGCTTGGGCCAGTATAATGAAGCTTTCTTT.

This clonotype was counted at least ten times. This chain connects TRBV20-1 to TRBJ2-3, with a tentative D call TRBD1 (6 bases). Looked up from germline, CDR1 is DFQATT and CDR2 is SNEGSKA (reference sequence). The V gene lost 7 bases and the J gene lost 1 base, with 12 bases spanning the gap. The CDR3 totals 13 residues. As DNA, the CDR3 is TGCAGTGTCCCGACAGGTGGCACAGATACGCAGTATTTT. This encodes CSVPTGGTDTQYF.

This clonotype appeared many times. The genes are TRBV18 and TRBJ2-5; TRBD2 aligns across 11 bases. CDR3 length: 15 residues. Germline V gene data show CDR1 as KGHSH and CDR2 as LQKENI. V trimming: 0 bases; J trimming: 5 bases; junction bases outside the gene matches: 2. As DNA, the CDR3 is TGTGCCAGCTCACCACCCCCTAGCGGGGGGGAGACCCAGTACTTC. Its translation: CASSPPPSGGETQYF.

This rearrangement joins TRBV6-5 to TRBJ1-6; 8 bases are shared with TRBD1. Germline CDR1 reads MNHEY; CDR2 reads SVGAGI. There are 13 residues in the CDR3. Germline trimming cut 7 bases from V and 7 bases from J; bases unmatched to any gene: 3. The CDR3 protein is CASTNRGNSPLHF. The CDR3 bases are TGTGCCAGCACAAACAGGGGGAATTCACCCCTCCACTTT.

This clonotype showed up many times. The chain combines TRBV5-1 with TRBJ2-1; TRBD1 is a possible D gene (6 bases). CDR1 and CDR2 from the germline V gene are SGHRS and YFSETQ. CDR3 length equals 15 residues. Trimming shortened V by 3 bases and J by 8 bases, and 18 bases separated the two germline ends. The CDR3 nucleotides are TGCGCCAGCAGCTCAACTTCAGGGGCAGGGTATGAGCAGTTCTTC. Translating gives CASSSTSGAGYEQFF. The full variable domain, with the rest looked up from reference TRBV5-1 and TRBJ2-1, is KAGVTQTPRYLIKTRGQQVTLSCSPISGHRSVSWYQQTPGQGLQFLFEYFSETQRNKGNFPGRFSGRQFSNSRSEMNVSTLELGDSALYLCASSSTSGAGYEQFFGPGTRLTVL.

The gene calls are TRBV7-9 and TRBJ1-2; possibly TRBD1 for D (6 bases). Trimming removed 3 bases at V and 3 bases at J, with 14 bases between. The CDR3 spans 15 residues. CDR1 SEHNR and CDR2 FQNEAQ come from the germline V gene (reference sequence). CDR3 sequence: CASSFEQGNHYGYTF. CDR3 DNA sequence: TGTGCCAGCAGCTTCGAGCAGGGGAATCACTATGGCTACACCTTC.

This clonotype was recorded many times. This rearrangement joins TRBV27 to TRBJ1-1; D gene uncertain. Germline CDR1 and CDR2: MNHEY and SMNVEV (reference sequence). The CDR3 extends over 13 amino acids. Trimming shortened V by 8 bases and J by 4 bases, and 14 bases separated the two germline ends. DNA of the CDR3: TGTGCCAGCTCCAGACCCGCCGGCACTGAAGCTTTCTTT. Its translation: CASSRPAGTEAFF.

This chain connects TRBV12-3 or TRBV12-4 to TRBJ1-4; D is perhaps TRBD1 (5 bases). This CDR3 comprises 15 residues. Trimming pared 5 bases from V and 4 bases from J, leaving 14 bases between. For the CDR3, the DNA is TGTGCCAGCAGTGGGGTGACAGCGTTTAATGAAAAACTGTTTTTT. Protein sequence: CASSGVTAFNEKLFF.

The rearrangement joins TRBV4-3 to TRBJ2-1; the D gene is possibly TRBD2 (5 bases). The length of the CDR3 is 15 residues. From germline, CDR1 is LGHNA and CDR2 YSLEER. Trimming took off 0 bases at V and 5 bases at J, with 11 bases between the two ends. DNA of the CDR3: TGCGCCAGCAGCCAAGATGGACTCAGAGACAATGAGCAGTTCTTC. Encoded protein: CASSQDGLRDNEQFF.

The CDR3 here is CASSLAGGATDTQYF. The CDR3 nucleotides read TGTGCCAGCAGCTTGGCAGGGGGGGCCACAGATACGCAGTATTTT. This chain connects TRBV5-4 to TRBJ2-3; the D call may be TRBD1 or TRBD2 (7 bases each). V lost 0 bases and J 2 bases, leaving 10 bases between the germline ends. This CDR3 has 15 residues. Per the germline V gene, CDR1 is SGHNT and CDR2 is YYREEE (reference sequence).

The V gene is TRBV20-1, the J gene TRBJ1-4; D remains unclear. The germline CDR1 and CDR2 sequences are DFQATT and SNEGSKA (reference sequence). The CDR3 is 15 amino acids. V lost 0 bases and J 5 bases, leaving 13 bases between the germline ends. CDR3 protein: CSARDGGISNEKLFF. The CDR3 DNA reads TGCAGTGCTAGAGATGGCGGGATTTCGAATGAAAAACTGTTTTTT.

This clonotype was picked up many times. This chain links TRBV6-1 with TRBJ2-4; TRBD1 is a possible D gene (5 bases). The CDR3 runs 13 residues. The ends were cut back, 7 bases at V and 9 bases at J, with 16 bases in the middle. Germline V gene data show CDR1 as MNHNS and CDR2 as SASEGT. The CDR3 DNA follows: TGTGCCAGCACGGAAACAGGTCACGGCATTCAGTACTTC. Its translation is CASTETGHGIQYF.

Only a few counts were recorded for this clonotype. The J gene is TRBJ2-6, the V gene TRBV7-3, with 9 bases aligning to TRBD1. The CDR3 length is 17 residues. V shed 5 bases and J 1 base; nucleotides not matched to a gene: 6. Germline CDR1 is SGHTA and CDR2 is FQGTGA. The CDR3 region is CASSPTGGTSGANVLTF. Written as DNA, the CDR3 is TGTGCCAGCAGCCCGACAGGGGGAACGTCTGGGGCCAACGTCCTGACTTTC. The full variable domain, with the rest looked up from reference TRBV7-3 and TRBJ2-6, is GAGVSQTPSNKVTEKGKYVELRCDPISGHTALYWYRQSLGQGPEFLIYFQGTGAADDSGLPNDRFFAVRPEGSVSTLKIQRTERGDSAVYLCASSPTGGTSGANVLTFGAGSRLTVL.

This clonotype showed up many times. The chain employs TRBV12-3 or TRBV12-4 and TRBJ2-4; D is perhaps TRBD2 (6 bases). CDR3 length: 15 amino acids. The V end was cut by 2 bases, the J end by 2 bases, with 10 bases between. The chain's CDR3 is CASSLLLASKNIQYF. DNA for the CDR3: TGTGCCAGCAGTTTACTCCTAGCGTCCAAAAACATTCAGTACTTC.

In its sample, this clonotype was seen many times. This chain links TRBV10-3 with TRBJ2-3; D might be TRBD1 (7 bases). This CDR3 region has 13 residues. V shed 11 bases and J shed 6 bases, with 18 bases lying between them. The germline V gene has CDR1 ENHRY and CDR2 SYGVKD. CDR3: CASTAPGGDTQYF. CDR3 coding DNA: TGTGCCTCTACGGCCCCAGGGGGGGATACGCAGTATTTT.

This clonotype was seen ten or more times. This chain links TRBV9 with TRBJ2-2, with TRBD2 matching 9 bases. The CDR3 covers 16 residues. The V gene's germline CDR1 is SGDLS and CDR2 YYNGEE. The V and J ends lost 4 bases and 4 bases, in that order; junction bases with no gene match: 8. The DNA of the CDR3 is TGTGCCAGCAGCCCCCGCAAGACTAGCGGCACCGGGGAGCTGTTTTTT. Encoded protein: CASSPRKTSGTGELFF.

Ten or more counts support this clonotype. One junction end does not reproduce the germline sequence, and a read error may be involved. The V gene is TRBV5-1, the J gene TRBJ2-5; D possibly corresponds to TRBD2 (5 bases). This CDR3 has 13 amino acids. CDR1 SGHRS and CDR2 YFSETQ come from the germline V gene. CDR3 amino acids: CASSLGVQETQYF. CDR3 DNA: TGTGCCAGCAGTTTGGGAGTACAAGAGACCCAGTACTTC.

Many counts were recorded for this clonotype. The V call is TRBV24-1, the J call TRBJ1-5; the D is unclear. The ends were cut back, 2 bases at V and 5 bases at J, with 3 bases in the middle. The CDR3 has 12 amino acids. In germline, CDR1 is KGHDR, CDR2 SFDVKD. The CDR3 nucleotides are TGTGCCACCAGTGATTCGTATCAGCCCCAGCATTTT. Amino acids: CATSDSYQPQHF.